This TCR beta chain was retrieved from a study of CD8+ T cells in alopecia areata. Study information: The protocol delivered tofacitinib for 6 to 18 months, then withdrew it for 6 months. Study-wide points: Scalp specimens additionally yield sequences from normal skin's resident alphabeta T cells. Mice gave a clearer picture of TCR sharing than patients did, possibly for HLA-related reasons.

The CDR3 covers 16 residues. Germline CDR1 reads LNHNV; CDR2 reads YYDKDF (reference sequence). V lost 3 bases to trimming and J lost 3 bases, with 17 bases between them. To note about this clone: Its target is unknown.

In each case, RNA was isolated and then reverse transcribed into cDNA as the sequencing template. Here immunoSEQ multiplex PCR was the method, and the copy in TCRdb shows in-frame clones only, minus some. Of some 170,000 clones in the sample, just over 65% were seen once. The TCR comes from a human donor with alopecia areata. This sample comprised CD8+ T cells sorted from blood, obtained at week 0. J is TRBJ1-2 and V is TRBV15; maybe TRBD1 (6 bases). CDR3 residues: CATSSSRGAIDYGYTF. The CDR3 nucleotides read TGTGCCACCAGCAGTTCACGGGGGGCGATAGACTATGGCTACACCTTC.